This T cell receptor beta chain was captured in a study of CD4 T cell repertoires in COVID-19. Libraries were prepared by immunoSEQ multiplex PCR; TCRdb keeps only in-frame clonotypes and omits some of them. The sample yields more than 65,000 clones, 83% seen once. Germline CDR1 reads ENHRY; CDR2 reads SYGVKD. V was trimmed by 0 bases and J by 0 bases, leaving 12 bases between them. This CDR3 has 17 amino acids. These memory T cells were uncultured and sequenced directly after ex vivo isolation. The chain uses TRBV10-3 and TRBJ2-1; D is possibly TRBD1 (6 bases). The receptor's source is a human donor who had COVID-19. The starting material was CD4+ T cells from peripheral blood, obtained after recovery from COVID-19. The CDR3 region is CAISESRQETSYNEQFF. The CDR3, as DNA: TGTGCCATCAGTGAGTCGCGACAGGAGACCTCCTACAATGAGCAGTTCTTC.